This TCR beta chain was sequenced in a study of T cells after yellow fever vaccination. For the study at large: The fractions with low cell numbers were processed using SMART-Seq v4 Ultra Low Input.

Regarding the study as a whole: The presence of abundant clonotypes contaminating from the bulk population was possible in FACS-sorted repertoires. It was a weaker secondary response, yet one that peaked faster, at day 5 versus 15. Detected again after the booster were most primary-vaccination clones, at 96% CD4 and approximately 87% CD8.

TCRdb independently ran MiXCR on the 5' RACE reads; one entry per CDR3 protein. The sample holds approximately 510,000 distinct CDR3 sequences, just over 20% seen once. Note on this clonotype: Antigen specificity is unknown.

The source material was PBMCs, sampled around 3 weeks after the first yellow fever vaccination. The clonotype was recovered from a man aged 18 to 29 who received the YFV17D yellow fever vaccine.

The chain's CDR3 is CASTDPGGAKNIQYF. CDR3 nucleotides: TGTGCCAGTACGGATCCAGGGGGGGCCAAAAACATTCAGTACTTC. The chain carries TRBV19 and TRBJ2-4; TRBD1 is a possible D gene (7 bases). V was cut by 7 bases and J by 1 base, with 14 bases left in between. The CDR3 extends over 15 amino acids. Germline CDR1 LNHDA, CDR2 SQIVND (reference sequence).